This entry concerns a single T cell receptor beta chain. TCRdb used MiXCR to reprocess the 5' RACE reads, holding one entry per CDR3 protein. This sample has approximately 190,000 distinct CDR3 sequences; 13% occur once, and the top ten carry around 10%. The germline CDR1 and CDR2 sequences are DFQATT and SNEGSKA (reference sequence). V was clipped by 1 base and J by 9 bases; unmatched bases: 20. This CDR3 is 17 amino acids long. This specimen comes from a study of CD8 T cells in ankylosing spondylitis. Sequencing was carried out using blood, either unsorted or a sorted T cell fraction (not recorded which). The clonotype was recovered from a female donor with ankylosing spondylitis or in good health (not recorded which). The chain joins TRBV20-1 to TRBJ2-7, with 8 bases lining up with TRBD2. The CDR3 spells CSARGRRSGVTDVPQYF. CDR3 sequence (DNA): TGCAGTGCTAGAGGGCGACGTAGCGGGGTTACAGACGTCCCGCAGTACTTC.